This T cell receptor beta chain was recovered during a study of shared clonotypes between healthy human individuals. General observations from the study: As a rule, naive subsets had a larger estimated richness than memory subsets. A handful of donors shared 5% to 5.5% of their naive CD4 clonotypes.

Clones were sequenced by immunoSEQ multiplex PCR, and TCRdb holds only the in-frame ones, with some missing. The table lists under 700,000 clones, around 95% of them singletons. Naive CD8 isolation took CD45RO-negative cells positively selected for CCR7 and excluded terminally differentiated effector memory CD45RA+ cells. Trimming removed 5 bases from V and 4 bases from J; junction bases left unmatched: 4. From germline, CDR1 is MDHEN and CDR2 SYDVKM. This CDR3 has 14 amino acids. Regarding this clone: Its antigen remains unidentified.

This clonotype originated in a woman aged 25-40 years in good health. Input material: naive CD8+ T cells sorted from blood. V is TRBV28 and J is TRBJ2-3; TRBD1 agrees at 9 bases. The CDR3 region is CASSPRTGADTQYF. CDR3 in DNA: TGTGCCAGCAGTCCCCGGACAGGGGCAGATACGCAGTATTTT.